This is a list of T cell receptor beta chains from one sample in a study of response to subunit inactivated influenza vaccine. TCRdb recomputed calls from the RT-PCR reads with MiXCR, one row per CDR3 protein. In the table there are roughly 670,000 distinct CDR3 sequences, 12% to 15% of which are singletons. The sample here was PBMCs from blood, taken around 15 days before vaccination. These receptors came from a man aged 50-59 years who received an inactivated influenza vaccine. Each CDR3 is given with its conserved first and last residue.

v_gene	CDR3aa
TRBV3-1	CASSQGINQETQYF
TRBV20-1	CSAAPHEQFF
TRBV28	CASSPRAPPETDTQYF
TRBV20-1	CSANRDRGHQETQYF
TRBV11-2	CASSLGKETQYF
TRBV12-3/TRBV12-4	CASSLRDPGGANTIYF
TRBV4-1	CASSQESNQPQHF
TRBV5-1	CASSLGTGTRRRFF
TRBV4-2	CASSQGDGTYEQYF
TRBV28	CASRGTGGDYGYTF
TRBV6-1	CASSDLGWDEQFF
TRBV12-3/TRBV12-4	CASSLGGSPGTQYF
TRBV11-2	CASSLGGAAFGNEQFF
TRBV5-5	CASRGGRSGPSYGYTF
TRBV10-3	CAISESRGTYEQYF
TRBV20-1	CSAKWALDTQYF
TRBV29-1	CSVAGTFATNEKLFF
TRBV29-1	CSARGGRGEQYF
TRBV6-1	CASKIGGNSPLHF
TRBV9	CASSVGTGYYNEQFF
TRBV25-1	CASSVRLRYRGGEKLFF
TRBV12-3/TRBV12-4	CASSSKYSGGEKLFF
TRBV7-2	CASSFTGTSRMTDTQYF
TRBV29-1	CSVRDGGSETQYF
TRBV11-2	CASSLVYDYNEQFF
TRBV24-1	CATSDSVFTDTQYF
TRBV5-1	CASSRLAGGRPSTDTQYF
TRBV9	CASQMGTSGGDTQYF
TRBV4-2	CASSQDTSGTYNEQFF
TRBV2	CASSGLAGGPSDEQFF
TRBV6-5	CASSTGTDTQYF
TRBV5-1	CASSLSTNTGELFF
TRBV20-1	CSATRGGAEAFF
TRBV9	CASSVATGEGYEQYF
TRBV24-1	CATSTGNQETQYF
TRBV5-6	CASSSNGGRDTQYF
TRBV20-1	CSARTREVSYNEQFF
TRBV6-5	CASSYSGQNEKLFF
TRBV7-8	CASSLSSARGTGELFF
TRBV7-3	CASSLFSAGVSEQYF
TRBV18	CASSPLTGPNYGYTF
TRBV4-3	CASSQDDGGREQYF
TRBV4-3	CASSQESGANTGELFF
TRBV2	CASDSGSGTDTQYF
TRBV5-6	CASSWTSEQYF
TRBV3-1	CASSHPGQIGDEQFF
TRBV3-1	CASSGRTGPHEKLFF
TRBV10-3	CAISIDGQGLAGELFF
TRBV20-1	CSARGGRRTDTQYF
TRBV7-9	CASSLERGAYTGELFF
TRBV12-3/TRBV12-4	CASSLEVQGSGAFF
TRBV5-1	CASSLRETTYEQYF
TRBV18	CASSPPRARWYTEAFF
TRBV3-1	CASSPDLPYNEQFF
TRBV5-1	CASSFFGHGGRTSSYNEQFF
TRBV20-1	CSAPGPKEQYF
TRBV5-6	CASRYRDRGYEAFF
TRBV5-1	CASSLEPSGRNYNEQFF
TRBV4-3	CASSALPDSYEQYF